A selection of T cell receptor beta chains follows, all from one sample in a study of early stage breast cancer tumors. TCRdb's copy holds only in-frame clones and misses some; the assay was immunoSEQ multiplex PCR. Among roughly 60,000 clones listed, about 83% were seen once. The sample comprised blood. The receptors here all came from a person aged 25-39 years with breast cancer. Each CDR3 is given with its conserved first and last residue. A D gene is named only where the DNA matches it firmly. Expanded clones are given a class, and other clones once, few, many or no size at all.

. | . | TRBJ1-5 | 13 | TRBV6-1 | TGTGCCAGCCGCGGACAGACTAATCAGCCCCAGCATTTT | CASRGQTNQPQHF
. | . | TRBJ2-2 | 15 | TRBV11-3 | TGTGCCAGCAGCTTTAGCGGAAACGGGGCCGGGGAGCTGTTTTTT | CASSFSGNGAGELFF
. | once | TRBJ2-5 | 14 | TRBV5-1 | TGCGCCAGCAGCTTGACCGCGACAGGAGAGACCCAGTACTTC | CASSLTATGETQYF
TRBD1 | . | TRBJ2-7 | 14 | TRBV30 | TGTGCCTGGAGTGTCCTGGACAGGGTTTACGAGCAGTACTTC | CAWSVLDRVYEQYF
TRBD1 | . | TRBJ1-2 | 14 | TRBV2 | TGTGCCAGCTCGGCAGGGACAGCTAACTATGGCTACACCTTC | CASSAGTANYGYTF
TRBD1 | . | TRBJ1-4 | 16 | TRBV4-3 | TGCGCCAGCAGCCAAGTAGGGGGCCTCACTAATGAAAAACTGTTTTTT | CASSQVGGLTNEKLFF
TRBD2 | . | TRBJ2-2 | 16 | TRBV6-5 | TGTGCCAGCAGTTACTCCCCCCGACTAGCAGGCGGGGAGCTGTTTTTT | CASSYSPRLAGGELFF
. | . | TRBJ2-1 | 11 | TRBV20-1 | TGCAGTGCTAGGGGGGTCAATGAGCAGTTCTTC | CSARGVNEQFF
TRBD1 | . | TRBJ2-1 | 13 | TRBV27 | TGTGCCAGCAGTTCCGGACAGGGACGGGCGCAGTTCTTC | CASSSGQGRAQFF
. | few | TRBJ2-7 | 13 | TRBV5-1 | TGCGCCAGCAGCTTGGGACTAGTCTACGAGCAGTACTTC | CASSLGLVYEQYF
TRBD1 | . | TRBJ2-3 | 18 | TRBV23-1 | TGCGCCAGCAGTCCCCTAGCGGACAGGGGGTTTAGCACAGATACGCAGTATTTT | CASSPLADRGFSTDTQYF
. | . | TRBJ1-1 | 15 | TRBV9 | TGTGCCAGCAGCTCTACAGGGAGCATGAACACTGAAGCTTTCTTT | CASSSTGSMNTEAFF
. | . | TRBJ2-4 | 13 | TRBV4-3 | TGCGCCAGCAGCCGAAACGATGGAAACATTCAGTACTTC | CASSRNDGNIQYF
. | . | TRBJ2-3 | 13 | TRBV2 | TGTGCCAGCGGGTGGGGGGAAGGAGATACGCAGTATTTT | CASGWGEGDTQYF
TRBD1 | . | TRBJ1-1 | 14 | TRBV11-2 | TGTGCCAGCAGCCCGGGACAGTGGAACACTGAAGCTTTCTTT | CASSPGQWNTEAFF
. | few | TRBJ1-5 | 13 | TRBV27 | TGTGCCAGCAGTCCGCGGGGAAATCAGCCCCAGCATTTT | CASSPRGNQPQHF
TRBD1 | . | TRBJ1-2 | 14 | TRBV6-6 | TGTGCCAGCACCCTTACAGGGGTGGTCGATGGCTACACCTTC | CASTLTGVVDGYTF
TRBD1 | . | TRBJ1-5 | 13 | TRBV27 | TGTGCCAGCTCGGACGGACAGGATCAGCCCCAGCATTTT | CASSDGQDQPQHF
. | . | TRBJ1-3 | 13 | TRBV30 | TGTGCCTGGAGTGGGGACACCCCAAACACCATATATTTT | CAWSGDTPNTIYF
. | . | TRBJ1-5 | 13 | TRBV5-1 | TGCGCCAGCCCTCCCGTCGTGGCTCAGCCCCAGCATTTT | CASPPVVAQPQHF
. | . | TRBJ2-3 | 12 | TRBV7-9 | TGTGCCAGCAGCCCAAGCGGCACTACGCAGTATTTT | CASSPSGTTQYF
TRBD1 | . | TRBJ1-1 | 16 | TRBV5-1 | TGCGCCAGCAGCCGAAGGACCCGGGACAGGGACTCTGAAGCTTTCTTT | CASSRRTRDRDSEAFF
. | . | TRBJ1-1 | 12 | TRBV5-6 | TGTGCCAGCAGCACTCAGACGGATGAAGCTTTCTTT | CASSTQTDEAFF
TRBD2 | . | TRBJ2-7 | 14 | TRBV6-5 | TGTGCCAGCAGTTACTTTGGGACTAGCCAGGAAAAGTACTTC | CASSYFGTSQEKYF
. | . | TRBJ1-3 | 14 | TRBV5-6 | TGTGCCAGCAGCCCCCGGGTGGGTGGAAACACCATATATTTT | CASSPRVGGNTIYF
. | . | TRBJ2-5 | 13 | TRBV5-1 | TGCGCCAGCAGCTTCACGGCGGGAGAGACCCAGTACTTC | CASSFTAGETQYF
. | . | TRBJ2-2 | 13 | TRBV5-4 | TGTGCCAGCAGCCCCTCGAATACCGGGGAGCTGTTTTTT | CASSPSNTGELFF
. | . | TRBJ1-1 | 12 | TRBV30 | TGTGCCTGGACCAGGGACACCCCTGAAGCTTTCTTT | CAWTRDTPEAFF
. | . | TRBJ1-5 | 17 | TRBV27 | TGTGCCAGCAGTTTAGATATCCTAACAGGGATAATTCAGCCCCAGCATTTT | CASSLDILTGIIQPQHF
. | . | TRBJ2-7 | 12 | TRBV29-1 | TGCAGCGTTGAAGGTCGGGGCTACGAGCAGTACTTC | CSVEGRGYEQYF
. | few | TRBJ1-2 | 15 | TRBV7-3 | TGTGCCAGCAGCGCCAACAGGGTTGGGGACTATGGCTACACCTTC | CASSANRVGDYGYTF
TRBD1 | . | TRBJ1-1 | 15 | TRBV18 | TGTGCCAGCTCATTCTCCGGGACAGGGAACACTGAAGCTTTCTTT | CASSFSGTGNTEAFF